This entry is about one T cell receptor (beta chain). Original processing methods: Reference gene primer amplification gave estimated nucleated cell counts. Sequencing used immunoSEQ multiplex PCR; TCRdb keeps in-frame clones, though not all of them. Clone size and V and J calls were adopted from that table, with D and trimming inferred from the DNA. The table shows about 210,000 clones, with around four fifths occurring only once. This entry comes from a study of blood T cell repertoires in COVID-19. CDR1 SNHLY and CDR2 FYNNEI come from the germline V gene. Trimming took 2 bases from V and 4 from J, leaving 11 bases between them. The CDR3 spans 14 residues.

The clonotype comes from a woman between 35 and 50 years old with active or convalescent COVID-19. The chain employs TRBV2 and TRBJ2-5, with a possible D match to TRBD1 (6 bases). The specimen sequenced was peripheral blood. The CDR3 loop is CASSERTVRETQYF. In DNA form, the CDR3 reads TGTGCCAGCAGTGAAAGGACAGTCCGAGAGACCCAGTACTTC.